The clone carrying this TCR beta chain occurred a few times. The antigen remains unidentified. Next came a second PCR, run for about 6 to 12 cycles, which used a sample-barcoded 5' primer along with a J-beta primer mix. TCRdb processed the 5' RACE reads anew with MiXCR; each CDR3 protein has one entry. Found here are more than 550,000 distinct CDR3 sequences, 22% of them singletons; the top ten hold 22%. At least 6 million PBMCs were isolated per sample. The data were taken from a study of blood T cells in healthy people across ages. The germline V and J ends were trimmed by 1 base and 6 bases, with 14 bases remaining between them. Germline lookup yields CDR1 SGHTS and CDR2 YDEGEE. The CDR3 extends over 15 amino acids. Whole-study findings and limits: Per million T cells, the diversity of TCR beta decreased roughly linearly as age advanced. Changes in expanded clonotypes were possibly confounded, as the CMV status of donors was unknown.

This rearrangement joins TRBV5-8 to TRBJ1-5, with D possibly matching TRBD1 (6 bases). Sample: blood. The source of this sequence is a man between 65 and 85 years old in good health. As DNA, the CDR3 is TGTGCCAGCAGCTTGTCAGGGGTACTGGGTCAGCCCCAGCATTTT. Its translation: CASSLSGVLGQPQHF.